Below are 24 T cell receptor beta chains sequenced from a single sample in a study of regulatory T cells in long-lasting Graves disease. Time point specified: persistent/refractory GD, antithyroid drugs over 5 years with positive TRAb. PBMCs were the source of the RNA used for TCR sequencing. Library construction for TCR beta used iRepertoire HTBI primers and Arm-PCR of CDR3 regions. TCRdb analysed the multiplex PCR reads with MiXCR anew, one entry per CDR3 protein. The data show roughly 450,000 distinct CDR3 sequences, with less than 25% seen just once and about 26% held by the top ten. The input for sequencing was peripheral blood mononuclear cells (PBMCs), taken when the disease was refractory, from a patient treated with antithyroid drugs. The receptor set was obtained from a female donor with Graves disease.

This clonotype has at least ten counts. V gene TRBV10-3 combines with J gene TRBJ1-1, with unresolved D. Trimming removed 0 bases from V and 0 bases from J, with 20 bases in between. The CDR3 length is 19 residues. Germline loops: CDR1 ENHRY, CDR2 SYGVKD. CDR3: CAISESVLDRWGMNTEAFF. The CDR3 coding sequence is TGTGCCATCAGTGAGTCGGTTTTGGATCGTTGGGGAATGAACACTGAAGCTTTCTTT.

This chain joins TRBV29-1 and TRBJ2-6; a weak D match, TRBD1 (6 bases). Per the germline V gene, CDR1 is SQVTM and CDR2 is ANQGSEA. The CDR3 is made up of 16 amino acids. V lost 0 bases, J lost 0 bases, and 9 bases lay in between. The chain's CDR3 is CSVEDRGGSGANVLTF. The CDR3 bases are TGCAGCGTTGAAGATCGAGGGGGCTCTGGGGCCAACGTCCTGACTTTC.

The chain links TRBV27 to TRBJ1-5, with D perhaps TRBD1 (6 bases). Germline values: CDR1 MNHEY, CDR2 SMNVEV (reference sequence). The CDR3 runs 15 residues. V was trimmed by 8 bases and J by 2 bases, leaving 16 bases between them. The CDR3 region is CASGPRGPGNQPQHF. CDR3 DNA sequence: TGTGCCAGCGGCCCCCGGGGGCCGGGCAATCAGCCCCAGCATTTT.

In its sample, this clonotype was seen many times. The rearrangement links TRBV7-9 to TRBJ2-7, with 10 positions matching TRBD2. The CDR3 length is 15 residues. The ends lost 5 bases at V and 0 bases at J; junction bases unmatched: 4. The germline V gene encodes CDR1 SEHNR and CDR2 FQNEAQ (reference sequence). Here the CDR3 DNA reads TGTGCCAGCAGCCCCCGGACTAGCGGCTCCTACGAGCAGTACTTC. This translates into CASSPRTSGSYEQYF.

This clonotype came up a few times. The rearrangement uses TRBV19 and TRBJ2-5; 7 nucleotides align to TRBD2. This CDR3 is 16 amino acids long. The J segment lost 5 bases and the V segment lost 0 bases, leaving 9 bases of the junction unmatched. Germline loops: CDR1 LNHDA, CDR2 SQIVND (reference sequence). The CDR3 sequence: CASSIDLAGEAETQYF. The CDR3 DNA follows: TGTGCCAGTAGTATAGATCTCGCGGGGGAGGCGGAGACCCAGTACTTC.

This clonotype occurred many times. The rearrangement joins TRBV11-1 to TRBJ2-7, with no clear D. V lost 5 bases and J 3 bases, leaving 8 bases between the germline ends. This CDR3 region has 12 residues. CDR1 is SGHAT, CDR2 FQDESV, per germline (reference sequence). The CDR3 bases are TGTGCCAGCAGCCGGTTAAGCTACGAGCAGTACTTC. It translates to CASSRLSYEQYF.

The chain employs TRBV7-2 and TRBJ1-6, with D maybe TRBD1 (5 bases). Trimming pared 5 bases from V and 14 bases from J, leaving 16 bases between. The CDR3 covers 13 residues. Germline values: CDR1 SGHTA, CDR2 FQGNSA. CDR3 in amino acids: CASSPSTGGALHF. CDR3 nucleotides: TGTGCCAGCAGCCCGTCGACCGGGGGGGCCCTCCACTTT.

This clonotype came up once. The rearrangement links TRBV19 to TRBJ2-2, with a tentative D call TRBD1 (7 bases). Germline lookup yields CDR1 LNHDA and CDR2 SQIVND (reference sequence). With 4 bases removed from V and 6 bases from J, the gap between germline ends came to 15 bases. The length of the CDR3 is 15 residues. CDR3 region: CASSNQGGSAGELFF. CDR3 nucleotide sequence: TGTGCCAGTAGTAACCAGGGGGGTTCGGCCGGGGAGCTGTTTTTT.

As regards this clonotype: A read error may explain this, as a much larger clone is one base away. The V gene is TRBV6-1, the J gene TRBJ2-7; the match to TRBD1 covers 7 bases. Per germline, CDR1 MNHNS and CDR2 SASEGT. CDR3 size: 12 residues. V shed 11 bases, J shed 4 bases, and the junction held 8 bases outside the gene matches. The CDR3 nucleotides read TGTGCCGGCAACCGGGGACAGTACGAGCAGTACTTC. It translates to CAGNRGQYEQYF.

CDR3 coding DNA: TGCGCCAGCAGCTATAAGGAGTCATCCCTCCAAGAGACCCAGTACTTC. It encodes CASSYKESSLQETQYF. V is TRBV5-1 and J is TRBJ2-5; D gene uncertain. Trimming removed 3 bases at V and 1 base at J, with 16 bases between. This CDR3 spans 16 amino acids. Germline lookup yields CDR1 SGHRS and CDR2 YFSETQ.

This rearrangement joins TRBV19 to TRBJ1-1; D remains ambiguous. The germline CDR1 and CDR2 sequences are LNHDA and SQIVND (reference sequence). This CDR3 has 14 amino acids. Trimming removed 1 base from V and 1 base from J, with 7 bases in between. CDR3 DNA sequence: TGTGCCAGTAGTATAGTGTCGGCGAACACTGAAGCTTTCTTT. Translating it yields CASSIVSANTEAFF.

In this sample, this clonotype turned up many times. CDR3 in amino acids: CAISDPGVGRTYEQYF. The CDR3 DNA reads TGTGCCATCAGTGACCCTGGGGTTGGCAGAACCTACGAGCAGTACTTC. The chain uses TRBV10-3 and TRBJ2-7, with D unclear. Trimming removed 3 bases from V and 2 bases from J, with 17 bases in between. Per the germline V gene, CDR1 is ENHRY and CDR2 is SYGVKD. The CDR3 has 16 amino acids.

This clonotype was counted many times. The CDR3 nucleotides are TGCAGCGTTGATTCAGTGGGGGGGGAGACCCAGTACTTC. This sequence encodes CSVDSVGGETQYF. The chain is built from TRBV29-1 and TRBJ2-5, with 7 bases matching TRBD2. Germline V lookup: CDR1 SQVTM, CDR2 ANQGSEA. The CDR3 has 13 amino acids. V dropped 3 bases and J dropped 5; count of bases not matched to a gene: 6.

The chain is built from TRBV7-9 and TRBJ2-6, with TRBD1 identical over 8 bases. The CDR3 runs 15 residues. J was trimmed by 5 bases and V by 4 bases; bases with no gene match: 4. CDR1 and CDR2 (germline): SEHNR, FQNEAQ (reference sequence). CDR3: CASSSDRGRANVLTF. CDR3 bases: TGTGCCAGCAGCTCAGACAGGGGTCGGGCCAACGTCCTGACTTTC.

This clonotype turned up a few times. The CDR3 loop reads CASSLAQEYEQYF. CDR3 bases: TGTGCCAGCAGCTTAGCACAGGAGTACGAGCAGTACTTC. The rearrangement joins TRBV7-3 to TRBJ2-7; D may be TRBD1 (5 bases). Germline lookup yields CDR1 SGHTA and CDR2 FQGTGA. This CDR3 region has 13 residues. Trimming took off 2 bases at V and 4 bases at J, with 9 bases between the two ends.

This clonotype was counted at least ten times. V and J are TRBV6-5 and TRBJ1-1, with unresolved D. CDR1 and CDR2 from the germline V gene are MNHEY and SVGAGI. This CDR3 is 15 amino acids long. Trimming removed 2 bases from V and 1 base from J, with 11 bases in between. The CDR3 DNA reads TGTGCCAGCAGTTACCGACGGCAAACGAACACTGAAGCTTTCTTT. It encodes CASSYRRQTNTEAFF.

This clonotype was counted between two and nine times. The CDR3 reads CSVQTGLVEKLFF. The DNA for the CDR3 is TGCAGCGTCCAGACAGGGCTTGTTGAAAAACTGTTTTTT. The V call is TRBV29-1, the J call TRBJ1-4, with 7 nucleotides matching TRBD1. The CDR3 has 13 amino acids. V lost 6 bases, J lost 7 bases, and 8 bases stayed unmatched. The V gene's germline CDR1 is SQVTM and CDR2 ANQGSEA.

This clonotype was detected many times. The chain is built from TRBV2 and TRBJ1-4; D is undetermined. Germline lookup yields CDR1 SNHLY and CDR2 FYNNEI. The CDR3 is 15 amino acids. V lost 5 bases to trimming and J lost 6 bases, with 16 bases between them. The CDR3, as DNA: TGTGCCAGCAGTCTCGGGTCCGGACCAGATGAAAAACTGTTTTTT. This translates into CASSLGSGPDEKLFF.

This clonotype was counted many times. The rearrangement joins TRBV10-3 to TRBJ2-2, with unresolved D. Germline V gives CDR1 ENHRY, CDR2 SYGVKD. The CDR3 is 14 residues long. The V gene lost 5 bases and the J gene lost 4 bases, with 11 bases spanning the gap. The CDR3 DNA sequence: TGTGCCATCAGTTCTTCCACCCTCACCGGGGAGCTGTTTTTT. Its protein is CAISSSTLTGELFF.

The chain recombines TRBV6-1 with TRBJ2-1; D may be TRBD1 or TRBD2 (5 bases each). The length of the CDR3 is 14 residues. Trimming took off 6 bases at V and 4 bases at J, with 13 bases between the two ends. Germline V gives CDR1 MNHNS, CDR2 SASEGT. The CDR3 loop reads CASRTGTEYNEQFF. CDR3 nucleotide sequence: TGTGCCAGCAGAACCGGGACGGAATACAATGAGCAGTTCTTC.

V and J are TRBV30 and TRBJ2-7, with D possibly matching TRBD2 (5 bases). Trimming took off 2 bases at V and 7 bases at J, with 15 bases between the two ends. The CDR3 contains 13 residues. The V gene's germline CDR1 is GTSNPN and CDR2 SVGIG (reference sequence). CDR3 coding DNA: TGTGCCTGGAGTCCCCTGCCGAGAGGGGAGCAGTACTTC. This codes for CAWSPLPRGEQYF.

This clonotype has a count of ten or more. The gene calls are TRBV7-9 and TRBJ2-7; D remains unclear. Germline V lookup: CDR1 SEHNR, CDR2 FQNEAQ (reference sequence). V gave up 0 bases and J gave up 3 bases, with 18 bases separating them. The CDR3 extends over 17 amino acids. The CDR3 protein is CASSLATGGPGDYEQYF. As DNA, the CDR3 is TGTGCCAGCAGCTTAGCGACGGGTGGTCCAGGAGACTACGAGCAGTACTTC.

The chain uses TRBV7-6 and TRBJ2-7; the D call may be TRBD1 or TRBD2 (5 bases each). CDR3 size: 15 residues. Germline CDR1 SGHVS, CDR2 FNYEAQ. Trimming removed 5 bases at V and 3 bases at J, with 17 bases between. As DNA, the CDR3 is TGTGCCAGCAGCCGCGGTTGGGGGTTTGACTACGAGCAGTACTTC. Translation: CASSRGWGFDYEQYF.

This clonotype was counted a few times. The rearrangement joins TRBV19 to TRBJ2-3; TRBD2 agrees at 8 bases. This CDR3 region has 14 residues. The V gene end was trimmed by 2 bases and the J gene end by 6 bases; junction bases not matched to a gene: 4. Looked up from germline, CDR1 is LNHDA and CDR2 is SQIVND (reference sequence). The DNA for the CDR3 is TGTGCCAGTAGTATACGGGAGGGCCGGGATACGCAGTATTTT. Translated: CASSIREGRDTQYF.